This TCR beta chain was retrieved from a study of blood T cell repertoires in COVID-19. Overall study: The study drew acute and convalescent COVID-19 samples from the United States, Italy and Spain. PBMCs, B-cell-depleted T cells, or T cells were the source of the cDNA or gDNA that made up the material.

The CDR3 covers 16 residues. V was clipped by 0 bases and J by 4 bases; unmatched bases: 8. Germline assignment: CDR1 MNHEY and CDR2 SVGAGI. Original analysis: Reference gene primer amplification gave nucleated cell count estimates. Here immunoSEQ multiplex PCR was the method, and the copy in TCRdb shows in-frame clones only, minus some. From that table come the V and J calls and clone size; the DNA was used to work out D and trimming. The sample lists around 250,000 clones; 85% to 90% were seen once. A COVID-19 case had been met by exposed participants during the 2 weeks before study entry. The clonotype originates from a man aged 50 to 59 who had been exposed to COVID-19. Sequencing used PBMCs or T cells enriched from blood (not recorded which). J is TRBJ1-1 and V is TRBV6-5; 7 nucleotides match TRBD1. The DNA of the CDR3 is TGTGCCAGCAGTTACTCGAGGCAGGGGGTAGGCACTGAAGCTTTCTTT. This codes for CASSYSRQGVGTEAFF.